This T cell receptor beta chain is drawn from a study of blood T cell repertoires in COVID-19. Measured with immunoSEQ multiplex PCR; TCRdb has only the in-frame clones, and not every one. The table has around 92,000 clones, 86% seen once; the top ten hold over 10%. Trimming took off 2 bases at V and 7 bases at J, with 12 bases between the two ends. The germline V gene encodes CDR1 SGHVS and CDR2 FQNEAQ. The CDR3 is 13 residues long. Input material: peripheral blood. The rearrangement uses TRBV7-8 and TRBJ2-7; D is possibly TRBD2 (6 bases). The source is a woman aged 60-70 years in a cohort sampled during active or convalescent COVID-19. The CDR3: CASSLQLGGEQYF. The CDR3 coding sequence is TGTGCCAGCAGCTTACAGTTGGGGGGTGAGCAGTACTTC.